Below, one TCR beta chain is given with its context. Its antigen is not known. This record comes from a study of beta chain features in type 1 diabetes. Study results and limitations: Among patients, naive, central memory and Treg TCRB repertoires appeared more similar than among healthy donors. Patients with type 1 diabetes carried fewer insertions and had more deletions at their VDJ junctions. Within each of all four CD4+ subsets, Type 1 diabetes patients had TCRB CDR3s that were moderately but significantly shorter.

V lost 3 bases to trimming and J lost 4 bases; unmatched junction nucleotides: 8. The CDR3 spans 16 residues. TCRB transcripts that were expressed got sequenced, as all of the isolated RNA had been reverse transcribed. Mean read depth for naive, central memory and regulatory T cell samples was 3 million to 4.5 million reads. Data came from immunoSEQ multiplex PCR; TCRdb stores just in-frame clones and leaves some out. The sample carries about 660,000 clones, 11% to 15% recorded once. This chain joins TRBV23-1 and TRBJ2-5; 10 positions match TRBD1. TRBV23-1 is identified as an open reading frame with a role that is uncertain. The sample comprised naive CD4+ T cells from blood. This sequence originates from a man younger than 35 with type 1 diabetes. CDR3 in amino acids: CASSHRQGALGETQYF. In nucleotides, the CDR3 is TGCGCCAGCAGTCACCGACAGGGGGCTTTGGGAGAGACCCAGTACTTC.